One sample yielded the 10 T cell receptor beta chains listed below, sequenced in a study of blood T cell repertoires in COVID-19. Sequenced by immunoSEQ multiplex PCR; TCRdb stores in-frame clones only, minus some. Of over 250,000 clones listed, approximately 90% are singletons. Specimen: peripheral blood. The receptors come from a woman in her 50s with COVID-19, enrolled during active disease.

The chain links TRBV11-3 to TRBJ2-1; 14 nucleotides line up with TRBD2. This CDR3 has 16 residues. Germline loops: CDR1 SGHNT, CDR2 YENEEA. V trimming: 5 bases; J trimming: 2 bases; junction bases outside the gene matches: 2. CDR3 in amino acids: CASSTTSGRAYNEQFF. The CDR3 bases are TGTGCCAGCAGCACGACTAGCGGGAGGGCCTACAATGAGCAGTTCTTC.

V and J are TRBV10-3 and TRBJ1-5, with no clear D. The CDR3 contains 14 residues. The V gene's germline CDR1 is ENHRY and CDR2 SYGVKD. The germline V and J ends were trimmed by 10 bases and 1 base, with 14 bases remaining between them. This chain's CDR3 is CATSVAGSNQPQHF. As DNA, the CDR3 is TGTGCCACCTCAGTGGCGGGGAGCAATCAGCCCCAGCATTTT.

The chain combines TRBV27 with TRBJ2-1; unclear D gene. CDR1 is MNHEY and CDR2 is SMNVEV in the germline V gene (reference sequence). This CDR3 has 13 amino acids. Trimming left V 2 bases short and J 9 bases short, with 11 bases between. The CDR3 DNA is TGTGCCAGCAGTTTAGCGGTTGTGGGTGAGCAGTTCTTC. Translated: CASSLAVVGEQFF.

CDR3 region: CASSENPGQSYTF. CDR3 nucleotide sequence: TGTGCCAGCAGTGAGAATCCGGGTCAAAGCTACACCTTC. V is TRBV6-4 and J is TRBJ1-2; D ambiguous. V was shortened by 3 bases and J by 9 bases, with 14 bases between the two germline ends. The germline V gene encodes CDR1 MRHNA and CDR2 SNTAGT. This CDR3 spans 13 amino acids.

CDR3 amino acids: CASTGTPYNEQFF. CDR3 DNA sequence: TGTGCCAGCACCGGGACACCTTACAATGAGCAGTTCTTC. This chain uses TRBV6-5 with TRBJ2-1, with TRBD1 as a possible D gene (6 bases). This CDR3 region has 13 residues. Germline CDR1 reads MNHEY; CDR2 reads SVGAGI. With 7 bases removed from V and 4 bases from J, the gap between germline ends came to 11 bases.

The chain joins TRBV4-1 to TRBJ1-2; D is possibly TRBD1 (5 bases). Germline assignment: CDR1 MGHRA and CDR2 YSYEKL. The CDR3 spans 15 residues. Trimming left V 1 base short and J 5 bases short, with 14 bases between. The CDR3: CASSQVPGVGYGYTF. Written as DNA, the CDR3 is TGCGCCAGCAGCCAAGTTCCGGGGGTCGGGTATGGCTACACCTTC.

The rearrangement joins TRBV5-6 to TRBJ1-1; D remains ambiguous. V was shortened by 1 base and J by 0 bases, with 10 bases between the two germline ends. In germline, CDR1 is SGHDT, CDR2 YYEEEE. The CDR3 sequence is 15 residues long. The chain's CDR3 is CASSLQRALNTEAFF. Here the CDR3 DNA reads TGTGCCAGCAGCTTGCAGAGGGCATTGAACACTGAAGCTTTCTTT.

To note about this clone: At the DNA level, this CDR3 is encoded by other sequences in the same sample as well. CDR3 sequence: CASSLSVNTEAFF. The DNA for the CDR3 is TGTGCCAGCAGCTTATCGGTGAACACTGAAGCTTTCTTT. The chain combines TRBV7-9 with TRBJ1-1; D is uncertain. Trimming stripped 2 bases from V and 0 bases from J, with 4 bases between. The length of the CDR3 is 13 residues. Looked up from germline, CDR1 is SEHNR and CDR2 is FQNEAQ (reference sequence).

The chain recombines TRBV5-1 with TRBJ1-4; 8 bases fit TRBD1. J was trimmed by 5 bases and V by 4 bases; bases with no gene match: 4. This CDR3 is built from 14 residues. Germline CDR1 SGHRS, CDR2 YFSETQ. Here the CDR3 reads CASSPGQGNEKLFF. CDR3 nucleotides: TGCGCCAGCAGCCCTGGACAGGGAAATGAAAAACTGTTTTTT.

The rearrangement links TRBV2 to TRBJ2-7, with D perhaps matching TRBD1 (5 bases). V was shortened by 6 bases and J by 4 bases, with 16 bases between the two germline ends. The CDR3 sequence is 14 residues long. Germline V gives CDR1 SNHLY, CDR2 FYNNEI. In DNA, the CDR3 is TGTGCCAGCAGGGCAGGGTCAGGGAATTACGAGCAGTACTTC. This encodes CASRAGSGNYEQYF. Drawing the rest from reference TRBV2 and TRBJ2-7, the complete variable domain is EPEVTQTPSHQVTQMGQEVILRCVPISNHLYFYWYRQILGQKVEFLVSFYNNEISEKSEIFDDQFSVERPDGSNFTLKIRSTKLEDSAMYFCASRAGSGNYEQYFGPGTRLTVT.